Included here is one T cell receptor beta chain sequence, with context. Germline CDR1 is LNHNV and CDR2 is YYDKDF (reference sequence). CDR3 length equals 18 residues. Trimming cost V 0 bases and J 9 bases; bases outside gene matches: 14. These data belong to a study of blood T cell repertoires in COVID-19. Overall study context: The United States, Italy and Spain provided the acute and convalescent COVID-19 samples.

Original data processing: Reference gene primer amplification yielded estimated nucleated cell counts. The table came from immunoSEQ multiplex PCR; TCRdb's copy has only in-frame clones and leaves some out. That table is the source of V, J and clone size, and D and trimming were worked out from the DNA. The sample lists about 110,000 clones; under 75% were seen once. This TCR derives from a man older than 75 with acute or convalescent COVID-19. The source material was peripheral blood. V gene TRBV15 combines with J gene TRBJ1-4, with TRBD1 matching 9 bases. The CDR3 region has the DNA TGTGCCACCAGCAGAGATGTGGGACAGGGCCGTAGTAACAAAAAACTGTTTTTT. This codes for CATSRDVGQGRSNKKLFF.